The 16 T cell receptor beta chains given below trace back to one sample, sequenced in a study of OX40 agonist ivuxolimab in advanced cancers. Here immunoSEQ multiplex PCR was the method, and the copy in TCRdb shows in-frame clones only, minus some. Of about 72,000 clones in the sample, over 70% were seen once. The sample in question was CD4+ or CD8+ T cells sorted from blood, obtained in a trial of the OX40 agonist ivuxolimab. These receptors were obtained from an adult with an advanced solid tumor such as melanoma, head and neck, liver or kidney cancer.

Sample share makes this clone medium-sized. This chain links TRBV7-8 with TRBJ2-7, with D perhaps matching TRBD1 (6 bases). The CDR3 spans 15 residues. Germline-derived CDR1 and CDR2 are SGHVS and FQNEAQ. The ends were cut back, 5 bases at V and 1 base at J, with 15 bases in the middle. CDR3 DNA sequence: TGTGCCAGCAGCCCTCACCAGGGGCCATCCTACGAGCAGTACTTC. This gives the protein CASSPHQGPSYEQYF.

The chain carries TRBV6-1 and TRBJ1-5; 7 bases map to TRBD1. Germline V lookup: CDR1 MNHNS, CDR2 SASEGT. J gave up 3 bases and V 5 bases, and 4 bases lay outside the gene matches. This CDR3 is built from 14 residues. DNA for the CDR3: TGTGCCAGCAGTTGGGGACAGCTCAATCAGCCCCAGCATTTT. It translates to CASSWGQLNQPQHF.

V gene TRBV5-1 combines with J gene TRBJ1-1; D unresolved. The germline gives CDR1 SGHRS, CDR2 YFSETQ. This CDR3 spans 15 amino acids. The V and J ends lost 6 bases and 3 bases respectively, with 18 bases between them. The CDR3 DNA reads TGCGCCAGCAACCGCGGCCTAAATATTGACACTGAAGCTTTCTTT. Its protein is CASNRGLNIDTEAFF.

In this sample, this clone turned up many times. The DNA for the CDR3 is TGTGCCAGCAGCTCAACAACAGGGGTCGCTGAAGCTTTCTTT. Protein product: CASSSTTGVAEAFF. The genes are TRBV7-9 and TRBJ1-1; 7 positions agree with TRBD1. Germline V gene lookup returns CDR1 SEHNR and CDR2 FQNEAQ (reference sequence). Germline trimming cut 4 bases from V and 6 bases from J; bases unmatched to any gene: 8. The CDR3 runs 14 residues.

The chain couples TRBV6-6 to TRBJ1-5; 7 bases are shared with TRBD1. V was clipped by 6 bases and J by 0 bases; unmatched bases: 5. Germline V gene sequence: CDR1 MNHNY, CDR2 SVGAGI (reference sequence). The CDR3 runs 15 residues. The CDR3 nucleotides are TGTGCCAGCAGCCCGGGACAGAGTAGCAATCAGCCCCAGCATTTT. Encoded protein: CASSPGQSSNQPQHF.

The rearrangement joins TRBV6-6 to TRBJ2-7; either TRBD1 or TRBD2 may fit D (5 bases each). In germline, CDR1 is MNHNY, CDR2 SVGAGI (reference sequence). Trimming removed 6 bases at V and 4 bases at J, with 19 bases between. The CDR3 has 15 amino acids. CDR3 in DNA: TGTGCCAGCAGCTCTCTGTGGGGCAGACTATACGAGCAGTACTTC. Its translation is CASSSLWGRLYEQYF.

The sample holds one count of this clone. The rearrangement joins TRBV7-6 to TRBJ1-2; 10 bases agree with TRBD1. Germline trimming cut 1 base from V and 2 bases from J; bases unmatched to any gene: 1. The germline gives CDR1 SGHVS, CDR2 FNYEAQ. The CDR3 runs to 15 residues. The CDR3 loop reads CASSLGTGGNYGYTF. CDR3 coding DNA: TGTGCCAGCAGCTTAGGGACAGGGGGGAACTATGGCTACACCTTC.

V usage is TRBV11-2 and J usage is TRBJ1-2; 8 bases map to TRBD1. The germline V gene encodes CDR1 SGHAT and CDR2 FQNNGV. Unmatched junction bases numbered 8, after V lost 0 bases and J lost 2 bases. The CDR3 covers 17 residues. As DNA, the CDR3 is TGTGCCAGCAGCTTAGACTTAAGGACAGGGAAAAACTATGGCTACACCTTC. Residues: CASSLDLRTGKNYGYTF.

CDR3 nucleotides: TGTGCCAGCAGCTTATCTGCGGGGGGCAGGAATGAGCAGTTCTTC. It specifies CASSLSAGGRNEQFF. This chain connects TRBV7-9 to TRBJ2-1; 8 bases line up with TRBD2. Trimming cost V 2 bases and J 7 bases; bases outside gene matches: 7. The CDR3 extends over 15 amino acids. Germline values: CDR1 SEHNR, CDR2 FQNEAQ (reference sequence).

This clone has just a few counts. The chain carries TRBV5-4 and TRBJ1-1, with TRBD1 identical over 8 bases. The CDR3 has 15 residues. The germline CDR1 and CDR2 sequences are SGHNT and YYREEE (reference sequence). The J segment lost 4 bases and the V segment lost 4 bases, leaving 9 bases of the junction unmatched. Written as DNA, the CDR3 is TGTGCCAGCAGCGTTAACAGGGGGGTTGGCACTGAAGCTTTCTTT. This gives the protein CASSVNRGVGTEAFF. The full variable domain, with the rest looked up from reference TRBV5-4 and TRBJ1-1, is ETGVTQSPTHLIKTRGQQVTLRCSSQSGHNTVSWYQQALGQGPQFIFQYYREEENGRGNFPPRFSGLQFPNYSSELNVNALELDDSALYLCASSVNRGVGTEAFFGQGTRLTVV.

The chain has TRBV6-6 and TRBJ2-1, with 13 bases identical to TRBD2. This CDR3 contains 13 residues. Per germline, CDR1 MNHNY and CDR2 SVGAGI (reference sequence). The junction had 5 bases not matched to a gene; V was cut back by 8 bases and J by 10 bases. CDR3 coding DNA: TGTGCCAGCCGGGGACTAGCGGGGAGGGAGCAGTTCTTC. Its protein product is CASRGLAGREQFF.

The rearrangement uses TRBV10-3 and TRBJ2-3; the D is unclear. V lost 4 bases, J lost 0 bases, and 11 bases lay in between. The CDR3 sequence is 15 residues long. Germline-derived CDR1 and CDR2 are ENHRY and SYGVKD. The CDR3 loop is CAISGPRASTDTQYF. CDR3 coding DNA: TGTGCCATCAGTGGTCCCAGAGCTAGCACAGATACGCAGTATTTT.

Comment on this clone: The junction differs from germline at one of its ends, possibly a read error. The CDR3 spells CARVLPSRTGMDF. The CDR3 nucleotides read TGTGCCAGGGTATTACCATCACGGACAGGGATGGACTTC. V and J are TRBV2 and TRBJ2-7; 8 nucleotides align to TRBD1. Germline V gives CDR1 SNHLY, CDR2 FYNNEI. The CDR3 sequence is 13 residues long.

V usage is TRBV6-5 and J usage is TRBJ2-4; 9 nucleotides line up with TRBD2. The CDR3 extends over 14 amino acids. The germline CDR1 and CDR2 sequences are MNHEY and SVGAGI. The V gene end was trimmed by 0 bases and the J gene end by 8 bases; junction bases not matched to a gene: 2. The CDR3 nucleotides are TGTGCCAGCAGTTACTCGCGGGGGGGTTACATTCAGTACTTC. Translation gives CASSYSRGGYIQYF.

CDR3 sequence reads: CSTLDRANYGYTF. Here the CDR3 DNA reads TGCAGCACCCTGGACAGGGCTAACTATGGCTACACCTTC. The genes are TRBV29-1 and TRBJ1-2; 8 bases map to TRBD1. V lost 8 bases and J lost 0; bases outside the gene matches: 5. The CDR3 length is 13 residues. Germline CDR1 SQVTM, CDR2 ANQGSEA.

CDR3 protein: CASSRAGTDGYTF. CDR3 coding DNA: TGTGCCAGCAGCCGCGCCGGGACAGATGGCTACACCTTC. The V gene is TRBV7-9, the J gene TRBJ1-2, with 7 bases aligning to TRBD1. This CDR3 has 13 residues. J lost 6 bases, V lost 5 bases, and 6 bases had no gene match. The germline V gene encodes CDR1 SEHNR and CDR2 FQNEAQ (reference sequence).